This T cell receptor (beta chain) is from a study of T-cell reconstitution after alpha-beta-depleted transplantation in children. Preparation of the TCRbeta library was carried out with unique molecular identifiers. TCRdb itself ran the PCR reads through MiXCR, one entry per CDR3 protein. The repertoire holds around 120,000 distinct CDR3 sequences, with 20% to 25% as singletons. By share of the sample, this clonotype is medium-sized. The receptor comes from a male patient aged 2 to 9 who had a stem cell transplant for chronic granulomatous disease, so the T cells may come from the graft donor. The starting material was PBMCs, mostly from graft donor cells, obtained 180 days after TCRalphabeta/CD19-depleted stem cell transplant.

This chain's CDR3 is CASSLIRTDTQYF. DNA of the CDR3: TGTGCCAGCAGTCTTATTCGCACAGATACGCAGTATTTT. The chain carries TRBV12-3 or TRBV12-4 and TRBJ2-3; D not certain. This CDR3 comprises 13 residues. The V gene lost 5 bases and the J gene lost 1 base, with 7 bases spanning the gap.